These 5 T cell receptor beta chains share one sample of origin, sequenced in a study of metastatic and nonmetastatic thyroid tumors. All patients reached thyroid surgery having received no treatment beforehand. TCRdb reanalyzed the PCR reads via MiXCR. The table has 45,000 to 65,000 clones, approximately 22% seen once. Sequencing was carried out using blood. All receptors derive from a female donor with papillary thyroid cancer or a benign thyroid nodule (not recorded which). Some clones in this sample may be carry-over from other donors' samples.

This clone was seen at least ten times. V and J are TRBV3-1 and TRBJ2-1; 13 nucleotides agree with TRBD2. Trimming at V came to 4 bases and at J to 2 bases, leaving 5 bases not matched to a gene. The CDR3 length is 17 residues. In germline, CDR1 is LGHDT, CDR2 YNNKEL (reference sequence). CDR3 nucleotides: TGTGCCAGCAGCCCAAGACTAGCGGGAGGTACCTACAATGAGCAGTTCTTC. This translates into CASSPRLAGGTYNEQFF.

With respect to this clone: At one end, the junction sequence differs from germline, possibly due to a read error. The chain couples TRBV5-1 to TRBJ2-3; a weak D match, TRBD2 (6 bases). The CDR3 extends over 15 amino acids. Germline V gene sequence: CDR1 SGHRS, CDR2 YFSETQ. The DNA of the CDR3 is TGCGACAGCAGCCTACGGCGAACTAGCACAGATAAGGAGTATTTT. The encoded protein is CDSSLRRTSTDKEYF.

As concerns this clone: The CDR3 end shows no conserved phenylalanine or tryptophan, and so a read error is likely. J is TRBJ2-7 and V is TRBV20-1; D is ambiguous. The length of the CDR3 is 13 residues. V lost 4 bases to trimming and J lost 3 bases, with 13 bases between them. Per germline, CDR1 DFQATT and CDR2 SNEGSKA (reference sequence). The CDR3 here is CSAKWTRVYEQYL. The CDR3 DNA follows: TGCAGTGCTAAATGGACGCGTGTCTACGAGCAGTACCTC.

The genes are TRBV9 and TRBJ2-2; D is undetermined. Trimming pared 4 bases from V and 11 bases from J, leaving 12 bases between. Germline assignment: CDR1 SGDLS and CDR2 YYNGEE. The CDR3 has 12 residues. CDR3 in DNA: TGTGCCAGCAGCCATGGGGTCGTTGAGCTGTTTTTT. Protein product: CASSHGVVELFF.

This clone was seen many times. The chain employs TRBV7-2 and TRBJ1-3; D unclear. The CDR3 runs to 14 residues. Between the trimmed V and J ends, which lost 1 base and 4 bases, there was a span of 8 bases. Per germline, CDR1 SGHTA and CDR2 FQGNSA. CDR3: CASSLVGSGNTIYF. The CDR3, as DNA: TGTGCCAGCAGCTTAGTAGGGTCAGGAAACACCATATATTTT.